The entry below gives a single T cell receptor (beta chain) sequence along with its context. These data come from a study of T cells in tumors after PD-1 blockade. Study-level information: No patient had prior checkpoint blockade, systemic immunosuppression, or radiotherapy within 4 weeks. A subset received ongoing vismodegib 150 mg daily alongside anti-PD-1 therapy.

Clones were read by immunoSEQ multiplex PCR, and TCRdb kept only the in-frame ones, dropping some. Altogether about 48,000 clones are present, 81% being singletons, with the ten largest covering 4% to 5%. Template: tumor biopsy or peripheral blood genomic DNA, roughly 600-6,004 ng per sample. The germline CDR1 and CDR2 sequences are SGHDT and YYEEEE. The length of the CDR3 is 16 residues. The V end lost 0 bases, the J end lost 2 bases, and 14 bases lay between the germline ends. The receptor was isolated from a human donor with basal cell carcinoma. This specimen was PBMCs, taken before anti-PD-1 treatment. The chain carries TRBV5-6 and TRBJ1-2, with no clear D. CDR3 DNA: TGTGCCAGCAGCTTGGCTATAAGCAGTGGGAACTATGGCTACACCTTC. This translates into CASSLAISSGNYGYTF.